Sequencing of this T cell receptor (beta chain) was carried out in a study of shared clonotypes between healthy human individuals (dated by TCRdb to 2018 to 2020). Notes on the research overall: A few men and two women, aged 18 to 49 years, made up the cohort. For each donor, three plates each were used for CD4 naive and CD4 memory, two plates were used for CD8 naive, and one plate was used for CD8 memory. To estimate repertoire size and how much clonotypes are shared between individuals, the study performed deep sequencing of blood TCR repertoires from about five healthy adults. To increase sequencing depth and limit assay-specific biases, different laboratories used diverse techniques to prepare libraries and sequence TCR repertoires. Per donor, leukapheresis produced somewhere between about 0.94 and 9.5 billion PBMCs. Overall study results and their limits: Estimated clonotype richness was generally larger for naive than for memory subsets. Even with the large sequencing depth, rarefaction of the sorted-subset datasets indicated that sequencing was incomplete. Clonotypes shared by all four sorted-subset donors showed higher generation probabilities than non-shared clonotypes. Pairwise subsampling indicated that sequencing depth was expected to affect the degree of clonotype sharing among donors. Sampling was limited to blood, and TCR repertoires in tissue likely differ from TCR repertoires in blood. Because the study included a small number of donors, the genetic and exposure-history diversity represented was limited. Across a few donors, approximately 4.9% of naive CD4, around 3.5% of naive CD8, 2.3% of memory CD4, and over 0.35% of memory CD8 clonotypes were shared.

Donors were healthy HIV-negative adults with no recently reported acute infections or vaccinations. All donors were Caucasian adults living in Nashville, Tennessee, USA. CD4+ T cells were enriched by magnetic negative selection, after which naive cells were positively selected on CD45RA and the negative fraction was taken as the memory subset. Blood was obtained by leukapheresis, after which PBMCs were separated by Ficoll-Histopaque density gradient centrifugation and cryopreserved in liquid nitrogen vapor phase. Analytical flow cytometry was used to check the purity and quantity of each magnetically sorted T cell population. Each sorted fraction had its genomic DNA isolated and then quantified by UV absorbance on a Nanodrop 2000c. As to this clone: It has no known antigen specificity. One base away there is no much larger clone; base qualities are not given.

TCR CDR3 regions were amplified from genomic DNA by multiplex PCR using the deep immunoSEQ assay. Extracted genomic DNA from each cell subset was distributed evenly across all wells of several immunoSEQ 96-well plates, and each plate was treated as a replicate. Each replicate PCR for sorted subsets received about 200 ng genomic DNA, equal to tens of thousands of T cell genomes. Purified libraries were quantified with a Qubit 3.0 fluorometer, sized on a Bioanalyzer 2100, and re-quantified with the KAPA Library Quantification kit. Each immunoSEQ 96-well plate was sequenced on its own single-read 150-cycle Illumina NextSeq 550 flow cell. Per the source publication's procedure: Because the immunoSEQ output included only junctional sequences and no quality scores, the filtering could not be the same as the filtering used for full-length reads. Sequences were annotated with PyIR, a Python wrapper for IgBLAST v1.9, using IMGT germline references to assign V/J genes and CDR3. Any read was removed if the V/J assignment was weak (E-value above 1e-6), the CDR3 was missing, or the read contained stop codons, out-of-frame junctions, or ambiguous translated residues. V3J clonotypes were defined as sequences sharing the same inferred V gene, J gene, and CDR3 amino acid sequence. To compute the percentage overlap between repertoires, the number of shared unique clonotypes was divided by the size of the smaller repertoire. Repertoire richness was assessed with RTK rarefaction, the Chao1 estimator, and Recon v2.1 estimates of unobserved clonotypes. Generation probabilities for all TCRbeta clonotypes obtained by the gDNA method from a handful of donors were computed using OLGA. TCRdb provides this immuneACCESS table in a form limited to in-frame rearrangements. Some clones are lacking; in checked studies, under half of them reflect an unresolved V gene, and why the rest are absent is not known. That table supplies the V and J calls and clone size; D and trimming were determined from the DNA. The sample table shows roughly 1 million clones, and approximately 70% are seen once. The ten largest clones capture roughly 1.5% of the sample.

The CDR3 contains 15 residues, cysteine and phenylalanine counted. Only the CDR3 DNA is retained, 45 bases long and in frame from the first base. V is pruned by 7 bases and J by 5 bases, leaving 11 bases of the junction without a gene match. CDR1 and CDR2 are read off the germline V gene (reference sequence) as MNHNY and SVGAGI. Sequences were obtained from memory CD4+ T cells sorted from blood. What this sample's cell subset or site label stands for: CD45RA-negative fraction. The TCR sequence derives from a man between 18 and 35 years old in good health. The chain is made from TRBV6-6 and TRBJ2-3; 8 nucleotides in the junction match TRBD2. The CDR3 sequence is CASTLSGSEGDTQYF. The nucleotide sequence reads as follows: TGTGCCAGCACCCTGAGCGGGAGTGAGGGAGATACGCAGTATTTT.